This T cell receptor (beta chain) was found in a study of blood T cell repertoires in COVID-19. Study-level background: Sites across the United States, Italy and Spain contributed samples from acute and convalescent COVID-19. The analysed material was cDNA or gDNA that came from T cells, B-cell-depleted T cells, or PBMCs.

In this sample, this clone turned up once. Per the original methods: Amplification from reference gene primers served as the basis for estimated nucleated cell counts. TCRdb keeps only in-frame clones here, not all; method: immunoSEQ multiplex PCR. V and J calls and clone size are given by that table; D and trimming were obtained from the DNA. The sample lists around 70,000 clones; approximately 90% were seen once. After removal of 6 bases from V and 4 bases from J, the junction contained 5 bases not matched to a gene. Per the germline V gene, CDR1 is LNHDA and CDR2 is SQIVND (reference sequence). This CDR3 region has 13 residues.

The TCR originated in a woman aged 55-70 years with active COVID-19. J is TRBJ2-7 and V is TRBV19; 8 bases match TRBD1. Sequencing was carried out using peripheral blood. The CDR3 coding sequence is TGTGCCAGTAGCACAGGGGGAAAGTACGAGCAGTACTTC. This encodes CASSTGGKYEQYF. Supplemented by reference TRBV19 and TRBJ2-7, the full variable domain reads DGGITQSPKYLFRKEGQNVTLSCEQNLNHDAMYWYRQDPGQGLRLIYYSQIVNDFQKGDIAEGYSVSREKKESFPLTVTSAQKNPTAFYLCASSTGGKYEQYFGPGTRLTVT.